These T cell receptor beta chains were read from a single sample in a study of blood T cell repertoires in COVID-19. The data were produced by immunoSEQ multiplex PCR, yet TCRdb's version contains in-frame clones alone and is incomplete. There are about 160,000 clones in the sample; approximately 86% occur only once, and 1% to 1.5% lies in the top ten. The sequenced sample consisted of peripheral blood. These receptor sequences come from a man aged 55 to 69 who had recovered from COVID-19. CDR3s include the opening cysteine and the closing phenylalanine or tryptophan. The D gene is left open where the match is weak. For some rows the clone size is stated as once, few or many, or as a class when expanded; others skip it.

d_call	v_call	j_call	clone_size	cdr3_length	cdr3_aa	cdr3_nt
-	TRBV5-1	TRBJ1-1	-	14	CASSRLTGSAEAFF	TGCGCCAGCAGCCGACTAACAGGGTCGGCTGAAGCTTTCTTT
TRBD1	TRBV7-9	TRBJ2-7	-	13	CASSSRDRPKQYF	TGTGCCAGCAGCTCCCGGGACAGACCTAAGCAGTACTTC
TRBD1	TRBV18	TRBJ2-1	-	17	CASSPPLTGGTDIKQFF	TGTGCCAGCTCACCACCATTGACAGGGGGGACAGACATTAAGCAGTTCTTC
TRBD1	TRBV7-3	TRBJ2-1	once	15	CASSSPGTGDNEQFF	TGTGCCAGCAGCTCCCCGGGGACAGGGGATAATGAGCAGTTCTTC
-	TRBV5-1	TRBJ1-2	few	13	CASSLDRTYGYTF	TGCGCCAGCAGCTTGGACAGGACCTATGGCTACACCTTC
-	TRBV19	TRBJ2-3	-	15	CASSIPGESTDTQYF	TGTGCCAGTAGTATCCCAGGGGAAAGCACAGATACGCAGTATTTT
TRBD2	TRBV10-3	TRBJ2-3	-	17	CAISEFDGGAGTDTQYF	TGTGCCATCAGTGAGTTTGACGGGGGGGCAGGAACAGATACGCAGTATTTT
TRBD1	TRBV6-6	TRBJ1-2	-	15	CASSYHPGTGFGYTF	TGTGCCAGCAGTTACCACCCCGGGACAGGGTTTGGCTACACCTTC
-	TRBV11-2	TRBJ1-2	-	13	CASSPGGGGGYTF	TGTGCCAGCAGCCCCGGGGGGGGTGGTGGCTACACCTTC
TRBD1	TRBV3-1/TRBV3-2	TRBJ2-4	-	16	CASSGGQGEAKNIQYF	TGTGCCAGCAGCGGGGGACAGGGTGAAGCCAAAAACATTCAGTACTTC
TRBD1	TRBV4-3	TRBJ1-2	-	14	CASSQTGTGHGYTF	TGCGCCAGCAGTCAGACCGGGACAGGGCATGGCTACACCTTC
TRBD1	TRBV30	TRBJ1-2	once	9	CASNRGYTF	TGTGCCTCCAACAGGGGGTACACCTTC
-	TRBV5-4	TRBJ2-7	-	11	CASSSGYEQYF	TGTGCCAGCTCTTCAGGGTACGAGCAGTACTTC
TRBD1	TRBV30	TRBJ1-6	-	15	CAWRGDSEYNSPLHF	TGTGCCTGGAGAGGGGACAGTGAGTATAATTCACCCCTCCACTTT
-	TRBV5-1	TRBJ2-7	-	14	CASSAGQSSYEQYF	TGCGCCAGCAGCGCGGGACAGAGCTCCTACGAGCAGTACTTC
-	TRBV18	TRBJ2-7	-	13	CASSPQQGYEQYF	TGTGCCAGCTCACCACAACAGGGCTACGAGCAGTACTTC
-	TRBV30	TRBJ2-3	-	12	CAWSAGTDTQYF	TGTGCCTGGAGTGCAGGGACAGATACGCAGTATTTT
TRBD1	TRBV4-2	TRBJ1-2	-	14	CASSRWDRDGGYTF	TGTGCCAGCAGCCGATGGGACAGGGACGGTGGCTACACCTTC
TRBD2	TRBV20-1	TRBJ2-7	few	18	CSASSQWLFGRGGLEQYF	TGCAGTGCTAGTAGCCAGTGGTTATTCGGGCGGGGGGGCCTCGAGCAGTACTTC
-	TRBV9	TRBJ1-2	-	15	CASSPGQNEGYGYTF	TGTGCCAGCAGCCCCGGACAGAACGAAGGATATGGCTACACCTTC
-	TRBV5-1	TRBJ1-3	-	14	CASSLGASGNTIYF	TGCGCCAGCAGCTTGGGAGCATCTGGAAACACCATATATTTT
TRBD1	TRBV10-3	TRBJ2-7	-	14	CAIRGETGFNEQYF	TGTGCCATCAGGGGCGAGACAGGGTTCAACGAGCAGTACTTC
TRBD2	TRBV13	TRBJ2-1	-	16	CASSRKTGLAGNEQFF	TGTGCCAGCAGCCGCAAAACGGGACTAGCGGGCAATGAGCAGTTCTTC
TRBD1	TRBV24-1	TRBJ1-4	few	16	CATSDPKTGGNEKLFF	TGTGCCACCAGTGATCCAAAGACAGGGGGGAATGAAAAACTGTTTTTT
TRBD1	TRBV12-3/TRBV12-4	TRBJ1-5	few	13	CASTQGISKPQHF	TGTGCCAGCACACAGGGGATATCAAAGCCCCAGCATTTT
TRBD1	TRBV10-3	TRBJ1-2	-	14	CAISELGQGAGYTF	TGTGCCATCAGTGAGCTGGGACAGGGGGCTGGCTACACCTTC
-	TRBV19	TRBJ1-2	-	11	CASSQGLGYTF	TGTGCCAGTAGTCAGGGGCTGGGCTACACCTTC
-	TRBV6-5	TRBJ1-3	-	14	CASRTGFSGNTIYF	TGTGCCAGCAGAACAGGGTTCTCCGGAAACACCATATATTTT
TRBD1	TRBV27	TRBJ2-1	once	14	CASSRDRDRNEQFF	TGTGCCAGCAGTAGAGACAGGGATCGGAATGAGCAGTTCTTC
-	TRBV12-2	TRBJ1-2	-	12	CARDRGRRGYTF	TGTGCAAGAGACAGGGGACGCCGTGGCTACACCTTC
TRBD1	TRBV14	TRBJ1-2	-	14	CASSQGGGDYGYTF	TGTGCCAGCAGCCAAGGAGGGGGCGACTATGGCTACACCTTC
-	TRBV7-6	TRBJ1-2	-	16	CASSLGPEGRTYGYTF	TGTGCCAGCAGTTTAGGCCCGGAGGGACGGACCTATGGCTACACCTTC
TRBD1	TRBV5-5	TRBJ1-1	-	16	CASSLGGGQLLSEAFF	TGTGCCAGCAGCTTGGGAGGGGGACAGCTGCTCTCCGAAGCTTTCTTT
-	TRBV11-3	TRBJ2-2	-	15	CASSQTGLGTGELFF	TGTGCCAGCAGCCAAACAGGGTTGGGCACCGGGGAGCTGTTTTTT
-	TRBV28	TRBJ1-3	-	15	CASSPPGASGNTIYF	TGTGCCAGCAGCCCCCCAGGGGCCTCTGGAAACACCATATATTTT
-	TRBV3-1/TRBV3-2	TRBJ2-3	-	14	CASSQEWATDTQYF	TGTGCCAGCAGCCAAGAGTGGGCCACAGATACGCAGTATTTT
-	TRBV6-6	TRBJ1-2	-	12	CASRWGDYGYTF	TGTGCCAGCAGGTGGGGGGACTATGGCTACACCTTC
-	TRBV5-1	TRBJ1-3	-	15	CASSLGDIRGNTIYF	TGCGCCAGCAGCTTAGGGGATATACGGGGAAACACCATATATTTT
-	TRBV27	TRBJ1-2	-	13	CASSLVANYGYTF	TGTGCCAGCAGTTTAGTAGCTAACTATGGCTACACCTTC
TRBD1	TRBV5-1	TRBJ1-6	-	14	CASSPGQAVSPLHF	TGCGCCAGCAGCCCGGGACAGGCGGTTTCACCCCTCCACTTT
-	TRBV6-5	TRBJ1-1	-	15	CASTRGTPVNTEAFF	TGTGCCAGCACCCGTGGGACACCGGTGAACACTGAAGCTTTCTTT
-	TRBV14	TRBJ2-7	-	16	CASSQAGDLTLSRQYF	TGTGCCAGCAGCCAAGCAGGGGACCTCACACTATCTCGGCAGTACTTC